These 29 T cell receptor beta chains were all obtained from the same sample, sequenced in a study of T cells in Graves' hyperthyroidism and ophthalmopathy. Authors of the study amplified TCR beta CDR3 regions from RNA transcripts. Using the HTBI primer set, a first-round RT-PCR was run on the TCR CDR3. TCRdb re-analysed the multiplex PCR reads in MiXCR, keeping a single row per CDR3 protein. The sample includes some 300,000 distinct CDR3 sequences, approximately 19% seen only once; the top ten take roughly 39%. The source material was blood. These receptors were collected from a man aged 45-60 years with Graves' ophthalmopathy.

This clonotype came up many times. The chain links TRBV5-5 to TRBJ2-1, with 7 bases that match TRBD2. This CDR3 comprises 16 residues. The ends lost 1 base at V and 2 bases at J; junction bases unmatched: 6. Germline V lookup: CDR1 SGHKS, CDR2 YYEKEE (reference sequence). The CDR3: CASSLQGGSPYNEQFF. CDR3 nucleotides: TGTGCCAGCAGCTTGCAGGGCGGGAGCCCCTACAATGAGCAGTTCTTC.

This clonotype has at least ten counts. The chain joins TRBV3-1 to TRBJ1-1; D is unclear. The V gene's germline CDR1 is LGHDT and CDR2 YNNKEL (reference sequence). V gave up 2 bases and J gave up 7 bases, with 11 bases separating them. The CDR3 consists of 13 residues. CDR3 DNA: TGTGCCAGCAGCCAACCCAGCGATATTGAAGCTTTCTTT. Translation: CASSQPSDIEAFF.

Many counts were recorded for this clonotype. This rearrangement joins TRBV11-2 to TRBJ2-7; maybe TRBD2 (6 bases). Germline assignment: CDR1 SGHAT and CDR2 FQNNGV. Trimming cost V 7 bases and J 6 bases, with 25 bases left between them. The CDR3 runs to 16 residues. Written as DNA, the CDR3 is TGTGCCAGCACGTTTTTTGATATGCGGGATCGGGGCGAGCAGTACTTC. Residues: CASTFFDMRDRGEQYF.

As to this clonotype: A much larger clone differs from this one at a single base, so this may be a read error. The chain has TRBV14 and TRBJ2-1; 10 bases fit TRBD2. The germline V gene encodes CDR1 SGHDN and CDR2 FVKESK. The CDR3 contains 17 residues. CDR3 residues: CASGQAYSGGFYNEQFF. The CDR3 nucleotides are TGTGCCAGCGGCCAAGCCTATAGCGGGGGGTTCTACAATGAGCAGTTCTTC.

This chain joins TRBV14 and TRBJ2-5; a weak D match, TRBD1 (6 bases). The CDR3 has 15 amino acids. V lost 3 bases and J lost 7, with 18 bases in between. The germline V gene has CDR1 SGHDN and CDR2 FVKESK. The CDR3 region is CASSHGLAGAGTQYF. The DNA of the CDR3 is TGTGCCAGCAGCCACGGGTTGGCAGGGGCGGGGACCCAGTACTTC.

This clonotype showed up just a few times. The chain carries TRBV7-9 and TRBJ2-5, with D possibly being TRBD1 (6 bases). CDR3 length: 16 amino acids. Germline loops: CDR1 SEHNR, CDR2 FQNEAQ (reference sequence). V was shortened by 1 base and J by 5 bases, with 17 bases between the two germline ends. CDR3 region: CASSLDWAGAPETQYF. As DNA, the CDR3 is TGTGCCAGCAGCTTAGATTGGGCAGGGGCACCGGAGACCCAGTACTTC.

This clonotype came up many times. This chain links TRBV11-1 with TRBJ2-7; no reliable D call. The CDR3 sequence is 15 residues long. The germline V gene has CDR1 SGHAT and CDR2 FQDESV (reference sequence). V dropped 3 bases and J dropped 0 bases, with 12 bases sitting between them. As DNA, the CDR3 is TGTGCCAGCAGCTTTATCCCCTTCGGCTCCTACGAGCAGTACTTC. Its translation: CASSFIPFGSYEQYF.

This clonotype occurred a few times. V gene TRBV20-1 combines with J gene TRBJ2-2; D uncertain. Trimming cost V 6 bases and J 5 bases, with 13 bases left between them. Germline lookup yields CDR1 DFQATT and CDR2 SNEGSKA (reference sequence). The CDR3 totals 13 residues. CDR3 coding DNA: TGCAGTGCCCCCGGACGTAATACCGGGGAGCTGTTTTTT. Translation gives CSAPGRNTGELFF.

This chain connects TRBV7-9 to TRBJ1-6; the D is unclear. Germline V lookup: CDR1 SEHNR, CDR2 FQNEAQ (reference sequence). The CDR3 totals 14 residues. V was pared by 5 bases and J by 8 bases, with 13 bases between. Here the CDR3 reads CASSPSPEDSPLHF. The CDR3, as DNA: TGTGCCAGCAGCCCCAGCCCAGAGGATTCACCCCTCCACTTT.

This clonotype turned up a few times. The chain combines TRBV9 with TRBJ1-5; no clear D gene. The germline V gene has CDR1 SGDLS and CDR2 YYNGEE. V lost 2 bases, J lost 0 bases, and 9 bases lay in between. The CDR3 is 15 amino acids. DNA for the CDR3: TGTGCCAGCAGCGTGACTGGTCGTAGCAATCAGCCCCAGCATTTT. Its translation: CASSVTGRSNQPQHF.

The CDR3 loop is CASSFQGELEETQYF. DNA for the CDR3: TGTGCCAGCAGTTTCCAGGGAGAACTCGAAGAGACCCAGTACTTC. The chain links TRBV6-1 to TRBJ2-5, with D possibly called TRBD1 or TRBD2 (5 bases each). The CDR3 is 15 amino acids. Germline CDR1 reads MNHNS; CDR2 reads SASEGT. Between the trimmed V and J ends, which lost 5 bases and 3 bases, there was a span of 16 bases.

This clonotype has just a few counts. The chain employs TRBV19 and TRBJ2-2; D is possibly TRBD2 (6 bases). The germline V and J ends were trimmed by 3 bases and 1 base, with 12 bases remaining between them. CDR1 is LNHDA and CDR2 is SQIVND in the germline V gene (reference sequence). This CDR3 spans 16 amino acids. The CDR3 region has the DNA TGTGCCAGTAGTATTGCACTAGCACGGAACACCGGGGAGCTGTTTTTT. Residues: CASSIALARNTGELFF.

As DNA, the CDR3 is TGTGCCAGCAGCTTAGTTGCCAGCGGGAGCGAGCAGTACTTC. Its translation: CASSLVASGSEQYF. The chain employs TRBV7-6 and TRBJ2-7; TRBD2 agrees at 8 bases. Germline CDR1 and CDR2: SGHVS and FNYEAQ. The CDR3 has 14 amino acids. V trimming: 1 base; J trimming: 6 bases; junction bases outside the gene matches: 5. The full variable domain, completed using reference TRBV7-6 and TRBJ2-7, is GAGVSQSPRYKVTKRGQDVALRCDPISGHVSLYWYRQALGQGPEFLTYFNYEAQQDKSGLPNDRFSAERPEGSISTLTIQRTEQRDSAMYRCASSLVASGSEQYFGPGTRLTVT.

The chain is built from TRBV10-3 and TRBJ2-2; 11 positions match TRBD2. V was pared by 9 bases and J by 3 bases, with 0 bases of the junction left unmatched. The germline V gene has CDR1 ENHRY and CDR2 SYGVKD. This CDR3 comprises 13 residues. The CDR3 is CAISGRDTGELFF. The CDR3 DNA follows: TGTGCCATTAGCGGGAGGGACACCGGGGAGCTGTTTTTT.

This clonotype occurred once. This chain uses TRBV9 with TRBJ2-2; 12 bases fit TRBD2. The CDR3 totals 17 residues. CDR1 and CDR2 (germline): SGDLS, YYNGEE. The V segment lost 4 bases and the J segment 4 bases; nucleotides outside the gene matches: 8. The CDR3 nucleotides are TGTGCCAGCAGCCACGGGGGGACTAGCGGGCCCACCGGGGAGCTGTTTTTT. Translating gives CASSHGGTSGPTGELFF.

The DNA for the CDR3 is TGTGCCAGTAGTATAGTACCCGGCGCGGGGGGAGGAGAGACCCAGTACTTC. It encodes CASSIVPGAGGGETQYF. The chain combines TRBV19 with TRBJ2-5; TRBD2 matches 8 bases. J lost 4 bases, V lost 1 base, and 11 bases had no gene match. The germline V gene encodes CDR1 LNHDA and CDR2 SQIVND (reference sequence). The CDR3 runs to 17 residues.

In its sample, this clonotype was seen many times. The V call is TRBV2, the J call TRBJ1-5; 7 bases agree with TRBD1. V was clipped by 6 bases and J by 1 base; unmatched bases: 3. Germline-derived CDR1 and CDR2 are SNHLY and FYNNEI. This CDR3 contains 14 residues. The CDR3 loop reads CASRLQGSNQPQHF. As DNA, the CDR3 is TGTGCCAGCAGACTACAGGGGAGCAATCAGCCCCAGCATTTT. Complete variable domain (other parts from reference TRBV2 and TRBJ1-5): EPEVTQTPSHQVTQMGQEVILRCVPISNHLYFYWYRQILGQKVEFLVSFYNNEISEKSEIFDDQFSVERPDGSNFTLKIRSTKLEDSAMYFCASRLQGSNQPQHFGDGTRLSIL.

Concerning this clonotype itself: Relative to the germline gene, one junction end is altered; a read error may explain this. This chain joins TRBV6-2 or TRBV6-3 and TRBJ1-4; TRBD1 is a possible D gene (5 bases). Germline V gives CDR1 MNHEY, CDR2 SVGEGT. The CDR3 covers 14 residues. The chain's CDR3 is CTSRPQGWDEKLFF. In DNA, the CDR3 is TGTACCAGCAGACCCCAGGGATGGGACGAAAAACTGTTTTTT.

The rearrangement uses TRBV30 and TRBJ1-2, with TRBD1 matching over 11 bases. Trimming removed 4 bases from V and 8 bases from J; junction bases left unmatched: 6. From germline, CDR1 is GTSNPN and CDR2 SVGIG (reference sequence). The CDR3 extends over 13 amino acids. CDR3 amino acids: CAWKGGTGGGYTF. The DNA of the CDR3 is TGTGCCTGGAAAGGGGGGACAGGGGGAGGCTACACCTTC.

The sample holds many counts of this clonotype. This sequence joins TRBV20-1 and TRBJ2-1; D is unclear. V was trimmed by 0 bases and J by 7 bases, leaving 4 bases between them. Germline V lookup: CDR1 DFQATT, CDR2 SNEGSKA (reference sequence). The CDR3 totals 11 residues. CDR3 amino acids: CSARDRNEQFF. The CDR3 DNA sequence: TGCAGTGCTAGAGATCGGAATGAGCAGTTCTTC.

This clonotype was detected only a few times. The V call is TRBV5-1, the J call TRBJ2-1; 10 positions match TRBD2. The trim removed 5 bases at V and 5 bases at J, leaving 16 bases unmatched. Germline V gene data show CDR1 as SGHRS and CDR2 as YFSETQ. The CDR3 loop spans 18 amino acids. For the CDR3, the DNA is TGCGCCAGCAGTAGAAACCCCGGCGGGACTAGCGCCAACAATGAGCAGTTCTTC. This gives the protein CASSRNPGGTSANNEQFF.

In regard to this clonotype: At one end, the junction sequence differs from germline, possibly due to a read error. The J gene is TRBJ2-5, the V gene TRBV20-1; possible D gene TRBD2, 6 bases. CDR1 DFQATT and CDR2 SNEGSKA come from the germline V gene (reference sequence). The CDR3 runs 12 residues. CDR3 in amino acids: CSARGGGTTQYF. The CDR3 nucleotides are TGCAGTGCGAGAGGAGGCGGGACGACTCAGTACTTC.

The chain carries TRBV15 and TRBJ2-7; TRBD1 matches 10 bases. V dropped 4 bases and J dropped 0; count of bases not matched to a gene: 3. CDR1 and CDR2 (germline): LNHNV, YYDKDF (reference sequence). The CDR3 length is 15 residues. This CDR3 is CATSTGTGVSYEQYF. The DNA of the CDR3 is TGTGCCACCAGCACCGGGACAGGGGTCTCCTACGAGCAGTACTTC. Full variable domain (remainder filled in from reference TRBV15 and TRBJ2-7): DAMVIQNPRYQVTQFGKPVTLSCSQTLNHNVMYWYQQKSSQAPKLLFHYYDKDFNNEADTPDNFQSRRPNTSFCFLDIRSPGLGDTAMYLCATSTGTGVSYEQYFGPGTRLTVT.

In this sample, this clonotype turned up many times. V and J are TRBV11-2 and TRBJ1-6; 8 positions match TRBD1. V shed 5 bases and J 2 bases; nucleotides not matched to a gene: 5. CDR1 is SGHAT and CDR2 is FQNNGV in the germline V gene. This CDR3 is built from 16 residues. The CDR3, as DNA: TGTGCCAGCAGCCCCCCAGGGGGCGCCTATAATTCACCCCTCCACTTT. Its protein product is CASSPPGGAYNSPLHF. The full variable domain, rest sourced from reference TRBV11-2 and TRBJ1-6, is EAGVAQSPRYKIIEKRQSVAFWCNPISGHATLYWYQQILGQGPKLLIQFQNNGVVDDSQLPKDRFSAERLKGVDSTLKIQPAKLEDSAVYLCASSPPGGAYNSPLHFGNGTRLTVT.

The genes are TRBV10-2 and TRBJ1-1; D unresolved. The CDR3 sequence is 15 residues long. The germline gives CDR1 WSHSY, CDR2 SAAADI. V dropped 5 bases and J dropped 0 bases, with 13 bases sitting between them. The CDR3 DNA follows: TGCGCCAGCAGTCCCAGGACCGCCTTGAACACTGAAGCTTTCTTT. Translation: CASSPRTALNTEAFF.

The V call is TRBV9, the J call TRBJ2-7, with D perhaps matching TRBD2 (6 bases). Looked up from germline, CDR1 is SGDLS and CDR2 is YYNGEE. Trimming removed 0 bases at V and 2 bases at J, with 12 bases between. This CDR3 contains 15 residues. CDR3 in amino acids: CASSVGGGIPYEQYF. The CDR3 DNA sequence: TGTGCCAGCAGCGTAGGGGGCGGGATACCCTACGAGCAGTACTTC.

The table lists this clonotype with many counts. The chain combines TRBV27 with TRBJ1-2; 9 bases fit TRBD1. The length of the CDR3 is 15 residues. Germline-derived CDR1 and CDR2 are MNHEY and SMNVEV (reference sequence). V lost 5 bases, J lost 3 bases, and 7 bases stayed unmatched. The CDR3 loop reads CASSPPGQGHYGYTF. The DNA of the CDR3 is TGTGCCAGCAGTCCCCCGGGACAGGGCCACTATGGCTACACCTTC.

This clonotype was detected only a few times. V gene TRBV12-3 or TRBV12-4 combines with J gene TRBJ2-7; possibly TRBD2 for D (6 bases). Trimming pared 4 bases from V and 3 bases from J, leaving 13 bases between. The CDR3 length is 14 residues. The CDR3 nucleotides read TGTGCCAGCAGTTCCACGGGACTTCTCTACGAGCAGTACTTC. Residues: CASSSTGLLYEQYF.

This clonotype was observed many times. The V call is TRBV7-8, the J call TRBJ1-1, with D hard to call. The V gene's germline CDR1 is SGHVS and CDR2 FQNEAQ. The V end was cut by 0 bases, the J end by 5 bases, with 7 bases between. There are 13 residues in the CDR3. This chain's CDR3 is CASSLAGITEAFF. CDR3 bases: TGTGCCAGCAGCTTAGCGGGGATAACTGAAGCTTTCTTT.